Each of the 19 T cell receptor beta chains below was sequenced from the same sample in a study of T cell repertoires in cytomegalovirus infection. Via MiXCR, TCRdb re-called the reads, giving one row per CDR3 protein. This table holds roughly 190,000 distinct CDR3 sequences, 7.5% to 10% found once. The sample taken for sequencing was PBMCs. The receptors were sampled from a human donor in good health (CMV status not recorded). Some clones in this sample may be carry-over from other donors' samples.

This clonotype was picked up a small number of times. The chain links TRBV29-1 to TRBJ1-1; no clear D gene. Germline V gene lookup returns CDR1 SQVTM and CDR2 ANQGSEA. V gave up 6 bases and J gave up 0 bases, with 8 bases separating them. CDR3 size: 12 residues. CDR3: CSVGRMNTEAFF. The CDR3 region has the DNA TGCAGCGTCGGACGGATGAACACTGAAGCTTTCTTT. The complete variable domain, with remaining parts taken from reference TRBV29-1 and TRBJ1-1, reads SAVISQKPSRDICQRGTSLTIQCQVDSQVTMMFWYRQQPGQSLTLIATANQGSEATYESGFVIDKFPISRPNLTFSTLTVSNMSPEDSSIYLCSVGRMNTEAFFGQGTRLTVV.

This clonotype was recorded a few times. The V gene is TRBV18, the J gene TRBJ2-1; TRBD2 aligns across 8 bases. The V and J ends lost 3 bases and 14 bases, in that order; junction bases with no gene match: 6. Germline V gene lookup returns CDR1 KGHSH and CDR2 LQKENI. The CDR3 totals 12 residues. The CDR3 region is CASSPQSGSEFF. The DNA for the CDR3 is TGTGCCAGCTCACCGCAAAGCGGGAGTGAGTTCTTC.

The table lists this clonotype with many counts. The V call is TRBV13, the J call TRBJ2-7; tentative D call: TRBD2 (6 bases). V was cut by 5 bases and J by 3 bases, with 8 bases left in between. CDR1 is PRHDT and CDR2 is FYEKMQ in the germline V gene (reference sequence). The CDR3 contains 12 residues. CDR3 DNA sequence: TGTGCCAGCAGCCCCGGGGGCTACGAGCAGTACTTC. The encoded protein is CASSPGGYEQYF.

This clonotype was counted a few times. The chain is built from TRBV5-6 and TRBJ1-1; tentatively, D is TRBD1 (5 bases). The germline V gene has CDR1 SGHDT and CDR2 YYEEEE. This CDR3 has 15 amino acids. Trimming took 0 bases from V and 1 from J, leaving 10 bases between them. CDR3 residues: CASSLGAGRNTEAFF. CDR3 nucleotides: TGTGCCAGCAGCTTGGGGGCAGGGAGGAACACTGAAGCTTTCTTT.

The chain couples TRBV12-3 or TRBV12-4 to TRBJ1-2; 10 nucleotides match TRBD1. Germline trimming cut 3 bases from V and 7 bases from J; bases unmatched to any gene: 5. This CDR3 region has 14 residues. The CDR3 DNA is TGTGCCAGCAGTTTGACAGGGGGCGAAAGTGGCTACACCTTC. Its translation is CASSLTGGESGYTF.

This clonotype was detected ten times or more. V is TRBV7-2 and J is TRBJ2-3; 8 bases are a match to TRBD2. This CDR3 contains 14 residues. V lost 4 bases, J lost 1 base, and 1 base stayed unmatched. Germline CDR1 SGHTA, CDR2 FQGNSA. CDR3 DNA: TGTGCCAGCAGCTCGACTAGCGGCACAGATACGCAGTATTTT. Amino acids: CASSSTSGTDTQYF.

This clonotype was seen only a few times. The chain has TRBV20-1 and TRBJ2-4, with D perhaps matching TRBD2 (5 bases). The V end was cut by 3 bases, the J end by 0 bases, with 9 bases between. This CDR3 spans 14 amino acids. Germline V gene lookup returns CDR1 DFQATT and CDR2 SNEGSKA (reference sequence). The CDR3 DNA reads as TGCAGTGCTAGCGGGAATATAGCCAAAAACATTCAGTACTTC. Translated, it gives CSASGNIAKNIQYF.

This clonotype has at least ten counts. The CDR3 DNA reads as TGTGCCAGCAGCTTGGGGACAGCGTTCTACACCTTC. Translation: CASSLGTAFYTF. The V gene is TRBV5-4, the J gene TRBJ1-2, with D possibly matching TRBD1 (6 bases). Germline values: CDR1 SGHNT, CDR2 YYREEE (reference sequence). The CDR3 contains 12 residues. V lost 0 bases, J lost 10 bases, and 10 bases lay in between.

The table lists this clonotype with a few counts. CDR3 nucleotides: TGCAGCGTCCCGGGGTCGAATGGCTACACCTTC. It codes for CSVPGSNGYTF. The chain has TRBV29-1 and TRBJ1-2, with no clear D. Germline CDR1 is SQVTM and CDR2 is ANQGSEA. CDR3 length equals 11 residues. V was cut by 6 bases and J by 6 bases, with 11 bases left in between.

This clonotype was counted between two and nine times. In nucleotides, the CDR3 is TGTGCCAGCAGCTTCGACAGGGCGCAAGAGACCCAGTACTTC. This encodes CASSFDRAQETQYF. This chain uses TRBV7-8 with TRBJ2-5, with 7 bases aligning to TRBD1. Germline assignment: CDR1 SGHVS and CDR2 FQNEAQ. The CDR3 is 14 residues long. V was pared by 3 bases and J by 2 bases, with 3 bases of the junction left unmatched. The full variable domain, completed using reference TRBV7-8 and TRBJ2-5, is GAGVSQSPRYKVAKRGQDVALRCDPISGHVSLFWYQQALGQGPEFLTYFQNEAQLDKSGLPSDRFFAERPEGSVSTLKIQRTQQEDSAVYLCASSFDRAQETQYFGPGTRLLVL.

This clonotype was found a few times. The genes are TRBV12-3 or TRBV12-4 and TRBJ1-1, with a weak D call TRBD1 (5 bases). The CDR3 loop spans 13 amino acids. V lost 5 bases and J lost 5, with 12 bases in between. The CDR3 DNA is TGTGCCAGCAGTCTCAGGGAGCGGACTGAAGCTTTCTTT. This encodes CASSLRERTEAFF.

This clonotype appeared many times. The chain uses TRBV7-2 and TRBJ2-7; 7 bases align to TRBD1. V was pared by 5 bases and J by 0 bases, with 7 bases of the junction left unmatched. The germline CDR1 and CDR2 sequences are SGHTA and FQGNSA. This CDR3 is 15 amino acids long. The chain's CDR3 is CASSQAGTASYEQYF. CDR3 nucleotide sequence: TGTGCCAGCAGCCAAGCCGGGACAGCCTCCTACGAGCAGTACTTC.

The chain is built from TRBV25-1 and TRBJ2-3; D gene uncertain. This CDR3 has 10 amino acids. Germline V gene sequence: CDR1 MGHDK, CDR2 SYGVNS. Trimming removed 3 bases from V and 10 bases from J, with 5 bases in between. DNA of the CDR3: TGTGCCAGCAGTGACACCGCGCAGTATTTT. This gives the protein CASSDTAQYF.

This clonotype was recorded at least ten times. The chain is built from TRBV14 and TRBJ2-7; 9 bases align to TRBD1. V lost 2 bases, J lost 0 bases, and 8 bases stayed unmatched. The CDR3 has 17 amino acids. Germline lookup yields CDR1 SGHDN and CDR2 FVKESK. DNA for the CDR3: TGTGCCAGCAGCCAATGGCTTACAGGGGGCAGCTCCTACGAGCAGTACTTC. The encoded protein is CASSQWLTGGSSYEQYF.

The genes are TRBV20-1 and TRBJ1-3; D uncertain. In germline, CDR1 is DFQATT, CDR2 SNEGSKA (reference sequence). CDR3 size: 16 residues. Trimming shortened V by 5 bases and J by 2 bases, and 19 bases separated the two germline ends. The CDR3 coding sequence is TGCAGTGCTGTGCGGCCAAACCTGAGGGCTGGAAACACCATATATTTT. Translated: CSAVRPNLRAGNTIYF.

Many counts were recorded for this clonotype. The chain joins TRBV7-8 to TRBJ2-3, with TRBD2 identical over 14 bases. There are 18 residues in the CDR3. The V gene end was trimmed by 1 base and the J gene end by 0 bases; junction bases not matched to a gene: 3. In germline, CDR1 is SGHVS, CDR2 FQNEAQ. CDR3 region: CASSLGLAGGISTDTQYF. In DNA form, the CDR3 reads TGTGCCAGCAGCTTAGGACTAGCGGGGGGGATTAGCACAGATACGCAGTATTTT.

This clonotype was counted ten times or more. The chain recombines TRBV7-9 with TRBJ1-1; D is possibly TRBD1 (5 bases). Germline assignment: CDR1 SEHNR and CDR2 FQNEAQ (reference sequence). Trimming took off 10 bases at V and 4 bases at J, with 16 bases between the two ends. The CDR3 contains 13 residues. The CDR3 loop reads CANQGFEGTEAFF. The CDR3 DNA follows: TGTGCCAACCAGGGCTTTGAGGGCACTGAAGCTTTCTTT.

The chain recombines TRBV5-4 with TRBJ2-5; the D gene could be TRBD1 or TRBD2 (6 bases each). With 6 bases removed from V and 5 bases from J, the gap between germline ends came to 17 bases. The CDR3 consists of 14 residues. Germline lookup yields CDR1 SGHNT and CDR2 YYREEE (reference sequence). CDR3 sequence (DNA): TGTGCCAGCAACCTACAGGGCCGGGGGGAGACCCAGTACTTC. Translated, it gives CASNLQGRGETQYF.

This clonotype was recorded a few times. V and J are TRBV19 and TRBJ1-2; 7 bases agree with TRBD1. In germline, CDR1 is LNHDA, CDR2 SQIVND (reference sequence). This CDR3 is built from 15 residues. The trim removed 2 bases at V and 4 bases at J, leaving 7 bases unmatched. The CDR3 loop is CASSIWTGESYGYTF. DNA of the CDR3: TGTGCCAGTAGTATATGGACAGGAGAGAGCTATGGCTACACCTTC.